Each of the 18 T cell receptor beta chains below was sequenced from the same sample in a study of early T cells in non-severe SARS-CoV-2 infection. TCRdb fed the 5' RACE reads into MiXCR, producing one record per CDR3 protein. Of tens of thousands of distinct CDR3 sequences detected, 13% appear once; the ten largest clones hold roughly 6%. Sequencing was done on a sample of whole blood. The receptors were sampled from an adult who was a healthcare worker with PCR-confirmed SARS-CoV-2 infection or an uninfected control (not recorded which).

This clonotype appeared many times. The chain is built from TRBV2 and TRBJ1-1; 9 positions match TRBD1. Germline values: CDR1 SNHLY, CDR2 FYNNEI. The CDR3 has 14 amino acids. V gave up 5 bases and J gave up 4 bases; unmatched junction bases: 5. CDR3 sequence reads: CASSTQGAITEAFF. In DNA, the CDR3 is TGTGCCAGCAGTACACAGGGGGCGATCACTGAAGCTTTCTTT. Filled out from reference TRBV2 and TRBJ1-1, the complete variable domain reads EPEVTQTPSHQVTQMGQEVILRCVPISNHLYFYWYRQILGQKVEFLVSFYNNEISEKSEIFDDQFSVERPDGSNFTLKIRSTKLEDSAMYFCASSTQGAITEAFFGQGTRLTVV.

The sample holds a few counts of this clonotype. The chain has TRBV19 and TRBJ2-2; the D gene is possibly TRBD1 (6 bases). Germline CDR1 is LNHDA and CDR2 is SQIVND (reference sequence). This CDR3 spans 13 amino acids. V lost 4 bases, J lost 6 bases, and 9 bases lay in between. The CDR3 region is CASSKDRPGELFF. The CDR3 nucleotides read TGTGCCAGTAGTAAGGACAGACCCGGGGAGCTGTTTTTT.

In its sample, this clonotype was seen many times. This chain uses TRBV7-2 with TRBJ1-5; 8 nucleotides match TRBD1. V trimming: 5 bases; J trimming: 6 bases; junction bases outside the gene matches: 3. Germline CDR1 is SGHTA and CDR2 is FQGNSA. The CDR3 sequence is 13 residues long. CDR3 loop: CASSPGTGQPQHF. CDR3 DNA sequence: TGTGCCAGCAGCCCGGGGACAGGTCAGCCCCAGCATTTT.

The chain employs TRBV12-3 or TRBV12-4 and TRBJ1-1; TRBD1 aligns across 10 bases. This CDR3 has 18 residues. V gave up 5 bases and J gave up 1 base; unmatched junction bases: 13. The CDR3 DNA reads as TGTGCCAGCAGTCCTCCGGGACAGGGGCGTAGCAGGAACACTGAAGCTTTCTTT. It translates to CASSPPGQGRSRNTEAFF.

J is TRBJ1-2 and V is TRBV7-2; D remains unclear. The length of the CDR3 is 14 residues. Trimming cost V 5 bases and J 4 bases, with 14 bases left between them. Germline CDR1 SGHTA, CDR2 FQGNSA. The CDR3 DNA is TGTGCCAGCAGCCCACCGGCAGCAACCTATGGCTACACCTTC. Translation gives CASSPPAATYGYTF.

This clonotype was counted only a few times. J is TRBJ2-1 and V is TRBV13, with D perhaps given as TRBD1 or TRBD2 (5 bases each). The CDR3 is 15 amino acids. Germline assignment: CDR1 PRHDT and CDR2 FYEKMQ (reference sequence). The germline V and J ends were trimmed by 5 bases and 8 bases, with 19 bases remaining between them. The CDR3 spells CASSPRPGPTDEQFF. The CDR3 DNA follows: TGTGCCAGCAGCCCCAGACCGGGACCCACGGATGAGCAGTTCTTC.

The chain carries TRBV29-1 and TRBJ2-7; D may match TRBD1 or TRBD2 (5 bases each). The CDR3 runs to 12 residues. The germline V gene encodes CDR1 SQVTM and CDR2 ANQGSEA. V dropped 7 bases and J dropped 1 base, with 11 bases sitting between them. CDR3 amino acids: CSAGTASYEQYF. The CDR3 DNA sequence: TGCAGCGCGGGGACGGCTTCCTACGAGCAGTACTTC.

The J gene is TRBJ2-2, the V gene TRBV28; D call uncertain. The V gene lost 8 bases and the J gene lost 4 bases, with 8 bases spanning the gap. Germline V gives CDR1 MDHEN, CDR2 SYDVKM. The CDR3 spans 12 residues. The CDR3 loop reads CASLERTGELFF. CDR3 coding DNA: TGTGCCAGCCTGGAACGCACCGGGGAGCTGTTTTTT.

This clonotype was counted ten times or more. The V and J genes are TRBV19 and TRBJ1-5; D is uncertain. The CDR3 extends over 16 amino acids. V was cut by 0 bases and J by 3 bases, with 12 bases left in between. Germline V gene lookup returns CDR1 LNHDA and CDR2 SQIVND (reference sequence). The CDR3 DNA sequence: TGTGCCAGTAGTATAGAAGGGAGCAGAACCAATCAGCCCCAGCATTTT. Its protein is CASSIEGSRTNQPQHF.

Only a few counts were recorded for this clonotype. As DNA, the CDR3 is TGTGCCAGCAGCTCCCGCGTCGGGAACCCCTATGGCTACACCTTC. Protein product: CASSSRVGNPYGYTF. The J gene is TRBJ1-2, the V gene TRBV12-3 or TRBV12-4; no clear D. This CDR3 is built from 15 residues. V was shortened by 6 bases and J by 4 bases, with 18 bases between the two germline ends.

Many counts were recorded for this clonotype. The V gene is TRBV12-3 or TRBV12-4, the J gene TRBJ2-6; TRBD1 agrees at 8 bases. There are 19 residues in the CDR3. The V gene end was trimmed by 6 bases and the J gene end by 0 bases; junction bases not matched to a gene: 13. The CDR3 DNA follows: TGTGCCAGCAGGGAACCCGGCAGGGGGCTCAGCTCTGGGGCCAACGTCCTGACTTTC. As protein: CASREPGRGLSSGANVLTF.

The V gene is TRBV2, the J gene TRBJ2-1, with TRBD2 matching over 7 bases. Germline loops: CDR1 SNHLY, CDR2 FYNNEI. The V segment lost 2 bases and the J segment 4 bases; nucleotides outside the gene matches: 5. The length of the CDR3 is 15 residues. CDR3 DNA: TGTGCCAGCAGTGAATCGGGCGGGGGTTACAATGAGCAGTTCTTC. Amino acids: CASSESGGGYNEQFF.

This clonotype came up a few times. The rearrangement uses TRBV20-1 and TRBJ1-1, with D possibly matching TRBD1 (6 bases). Looked up from germline, CDR1 is DFQATT and CDR2 is SNEGSKA (reference sequence). Trimming left V 1 base short and J 2 bases short, with 14 bases between. There are 15 residues in the CDR3. CDR3: CSARGGQERNTEAFF. CDR3 sequence (DNA): TGCAGTGCTAGAGGGGGACAAGAGAGAAACACTGAAGCTTTCTTT.

The chain carries TRBV9 and TRBJ2-1; D possibly corresponds to TRBD1 (5 bases). V was cut by 4 bases and J by 0 bases, with 11 bases left in between. CDR1 is SGDLS and CDR2 is YYNGEE in the germline V gene. The CDR3 sequence is 15 residues long. CDR3 protein: CASSYQGYSYNEQFF. As DNA, the CDR3 is TGTGCCAGCAGCTACCAGGGATACTCCTACAATGAGCAGTTCTTC.

This clonotype was recorded many times. Here the CDR3 omits its conserved ending phenylalanine or tryptophan, so a read error is the likely source. No DNA is shown, since the ends of the CDR3 on it are uncertain; the CDR3 is the one TCRdb lists. The chain joins TRBV20-1 to TRBJ2-1; TRBD2, as called in the table, went unchecked against the DNA. The CDR3 spans 12 residues, counting both ends. CDR1 is DFQATT and CDR2 is SNEGSKA in the germline V gene (reference sequence). CDR3 loop: CSARGPSSGPPV.

This clonotype was seen more than once but under ten times. This chain links TRBV4-1 with TRBJ2-7; either TRBD1 or TRBD2 may supply D (6 bases each). V gave up 0 bases and J gave up 2 bases, with 20 bases separating them. The CDR3 sequence is 18 residues long. Germline loops: CDR1 MGHRA, CDR2 YSYEKL. CDR3 nucleotide sequence: TGCGCCAGCAGCCAAGAACCCCGGGGGCGCGCATCGACCTACGAGCAGTACTTC. As protein: CASSQEPRGRASTYEQYF.

For this clonotype: A junction end diverges from the germline sequence, so it may reflect a read error. The rearrangement joins TRBV3-1 to TRBJ2-7; tentatively, D is TRBD1 or TRBD2 (5 bases each). CDR1 is LGHDT and CDR2 is YNNKEL in the germline V gene (reference sequence). The length of the CDR3 is 13 residues. Here the CDR3 DNA reads TGTGCCAGCACCGCCGGGACCTCCGACGAGCAGTACTTC. It specifies CASTAGTSDEQYF.

By share, this clonotype ranks as hyperexpanded. This sequence joins TRBV24-1 and TRBJ2-1; 7 bases are shared with TRBD2. The junction had 4 bases not matched to a gene; V was cut back by 0 bases and J by 3 bases. The CDR3 has 16 residues. CDR1 KGHDR and CDR2 SFDVKD come from the germline V gene. The CDR3 reads CATSDLAGARYNEQFF. The CDR3 DNA follows: TGTGCCACCAGTGATTTGGCGGGAGCCCGCTACAATGAGCAGTTCTTC.